What follows are 25 T cell receptor beta chains derived from one specimen sequenced in a study of blood T cell repertoires in COVID-19. The repertoire was sequenced with immunoSEQ multiplex PCR; TCRdb's copy has only in-frame clones and lacks some. Here the sample spans hundreds of thousands of clones, 75% to 90% being singletons. The sample taken for sequencing was peripheral blood. All receptors come from a woman aged 55 to 70 with active or convalescent COVID-19.

The chain couples TRBV18 to TRBJ1-1; D gene unclear. Looked up from germline, CDR1 is KGHSH and CDR2 is LQKENI. Between the trimmed V and J ends, which lost 3 bases and 8 bases, there was a span of 16 bases. The CDR3 is 14 amino acids. The CDR3 loop is CASSPRGTPTEAFF. The CDR3 coding sequence is TGTGCCAGCTCACCCCGTGGCACCCCCACGGAAGCTTTCTTT.

J is TRBJ2-2 and V is TRBV5-4, with TRBD1 identical over 7 bases. With 2 bases clipped from V and 7 bases from J, the junction kept 8 bases outside the gene matches. Germline-derived CDR1 and CDR2 are SGHNT and YYREEE (reference sequence). CDR3 length equals 15 residues. CDR3 sequence (DNA): TGTGCCAGCAGCTTAGATAAGGGGGCAGTCGGGGAGCTGTTTTTT. Its translation: CASSLDKGAVGELFF.

This sequence joins TRBV7-9 and TRBJ2-2; 9 bases are shared with TRBD1. CDR3 size: 19 residues. The germline CDR1 and CDR2 sequences are SEHNR and FQNEAQ (reference sequence). The trim removed 5 bases at V and 0 bases at J, leaving 13 bases unmatched. CDR3 protein: CASSRGDRESQANTGELFF. The CDR3 DNA reads as TGTGCCAGCAGCCGTGGGGACAGGGAGTCCCAGGCGAACACCGGGGAGCTGTTTTTT.

The CDR3 here is CASATAITSYEQYF. The DNA of the CDR3 is TGCGCCAGCGCTACAGCCATAACCTCCTACGAGCAGTACTTC. The chain has TRBV4-3 and TRBJ2-7; the D is unclear. The ends were cut back, 8 bases at V and 0 bases at J, with 14 bases in the middle. Germline V lookup: CDR1 LGHNA, CDR2 YSLEER. This CDR3 region has 14 residues.

This chain connects TRBV18 to TRBJ1-1; maybe TRBD1 (5 bases). In germline, CDR1 is KGHSH, CDR2 LQKENI. The CDR3 length is 15 residues. V was shortened by 1 base and J by 4 bases, with 13 bases between the two germline ends. CDR3 nucleotides: TGTGCCAGCTCACCACGGGAGGGACCTTTCACTGAAGCTTTCTTT. Encoded protein: CASSPREGPFTEAFF.

The gene calls are TRBV18 and TRBJ1-6, with 11 bases fitting TRBD1. This CDR3 spans 15 amino acids. Trimming took 3 bases from V and 9 from J; bases not matched to a gene: 4. Germline V lookup: CDR1 KGHSH, CDR2 LQKENI. The CDR3 is CASSPGGQGVSPLHF. The DNA of the CDR3 is TGTGCCAGCTCACCGGGGGGACAGGGGGTTTCACCCCTCCACTTT.

The chain is built from TRBV10-3 and TRBJ2-1; tentative D call: TRBD1 (6 bases). Germline V lookup: CDR1 ENHRY, CDR2 SYGVKD. The germline V and J ends were trimmed by 10 bases and 9 bases, with 16 bases remaining between them. This CDR3 region has 12 residues. Here the CDR3 DNA reads TGTGCCACTTCGACAGGCGGGTTTGAGCAGTTCTTC. Its translation is CATSTGGFEQFF.

There are a few counts of this clone. V gene TRBV5-1 combines with J gene TRBJ1-4; the D is unclear. Trimming took off 4 bases at V and 8 bases at J, with 15 bases between the two ends. The CDR3 is 14 amino acids. The germline V gene encodes CDR1 SGHRS and CDR2 YFSETQ. The chain's CDR3 is CASSITGSREKLFF. The CDR3 DNA sequence: TGCGCCAGCAGCATAACCGGGAGCCGAGAAAAACTGTTTTTT.

V gene TRBV10-3 combines with J gene TRBJ1-1; D not resolved. V was shortened by 0 bases and J by 6 bases, with 5 bases between the two germline ends. Per the germline V gene, CDR1 is ENHRY and CDR2 is SYGVKD. The CDR3 is made up of 12 amino acids. For the CDR3, the DNA is TGTGCCATCAGTGAGTCACACCCTGAAGCTTTCTTT. It translates to CAISESHPEAFF.

The genes are TRBV27 and TRBJ1-2; D not resolved. CDR1 and CDR2 (germline): MNHEY, SMNVEV (reference sequence). CDR3 length equals 15 residues. Between the trimmed V and J ends, which lost 2 bases and 7 bases, there was a span of 17 bases. The CDR3 nucleotides are TGTGCCAGCAGTTTAGGGTGGGCTTCGGGGAGTGGCTACACCTTC. This gives the protein CASSLGWASGSGYTF.

CDR3 in amino acids: CASSLGTVPGQVPQSRYEQYF. For the CDR3, the DNA is TGTGCCAGCAGCTTAGGAACGGTACCCGGACAGGTGCCTCAGTCCCGCTACGAGCAGTACTTC. The chain recombines TRBV13 with TRBJ2-7, with 7 bases matching TRBD1. The CDR3 has 21 amino acids. With 0 bases clipped from V and 3 bases from J, the junction kept 23 bases outside the gene matches. Per germline, CDR1 PRHDT and CDR2 FYEKMQ (reference sequence).

This clone was counted a few times. The V gene is TRBV6-5, the J gene TRBJ2-3; D uncertain. Germline values: CDR1 MNHEY, CDR2 SVGAGI. The CDR3 spans 16 residues. V was trimmed by 2 bases and J by 1 base, leaving 13 bases between them. The CDR3 protein is CASSYNGLVGTDTQYF. As DNA, the CDR3 is TGTGCCAGCAGTTACAATGGGCTCGTTGGCACAGATACGCAGTATTTT.

This clone was seen a few times. The V call is TRBV25-1, the J call TRBJ1-2, with TRBD1 identical over 8 bases. J was trimmed by 5 bases and V by 3 bases; bases with no gene match: 5. The CDR3 runs 14 residues. Germline V gene sequence: CDR1 MGHDK, CDR2 SYGVNS. Written as DNA, the CDR3 is TGTGCCAGCAGTGAGACCGGGACAGGTTATGGCTACACCTTC. Protein: CASSETGTGYGYTF.

V and J are TRBV7-9 and TRBJ1-1; the D is unclear. The CDR3 spans 13 residues. In germline, CDR1 is SEHNR, CDR2 FQNEAQ (reference sequence). V was pared by 2 bases and J by 2 bases, with 6 bases between. The CDR3 loop reads CASSLQKNTEAFF. Here the CDR3 DNA reads TGTGCCAGCAGCTTACAGAAAAACACTGAAGCTTTCTTT.

V is TRBV7-3 and J is TRBJ2-5; 10 positions match TRBD1. The germline V gene encodes CDR1 SGHTA and CDR2 FQGTGA. This CDR3 has 15 amino acids. Losses at the gene ends were 5 bases for V and 5 bases for J; bases not matched to a gene: 8. The CDR3 DNA reads TGTGCCAGCAGCGCGGGGGGACAGGGGCGGGAGACCCAGTACTTC. Protein sequence: CASSAGGQGRETQYF.

The chain couples TRBV27 to TRBJ1-1; possibly TRBD1 for D (6 bases). Germline assignment: CDR1 MNHEY and CDR2 SMNVEV (reference sequence). V shed 4 bases and J shed 0 bases, with 12 bases lying between them. The length of the CDR3 is 15 residues. DNA of the CDR3: TGTGCCAGCAGTTATCGGCAGGGGCTGAACACTGAAGCTTTCTTT. This sequence encodes CASSYRQGLNTEAFF.

The genes are TRBV19 and TRBJ2-3; 10 nucleotides agree with TRBD1. CDR1 and CDR2 from the germline V gene are LNHDA and SQIVND (reference sequence). V gave up 4 bases and J gave up 3 bases; unmatched junction bases: 4. CDR3 length: 15 residues. Written as DNA, the CDR3 is TGTGCCAGTAGTAGGGGGACAGGGGCTACAGATACGCAGTATTTT. Translation: CASSRGTGATDTQYF.

The chain joins TRBV11-2 to TRBJ1-1; perhaps TRBD1 as D (5 bases). The V and J ends lost 4 bases and 1 base respectively, with 10 bases between them. Germline assignment: CDR1 SGHAT and CDR2 FQNNGV. There are 14 residues in the CDR3. CDR3 sequence (DNA): TGTGCCAGCAGCTCCCGAGGACAGAACACTGAAGCTTTCTTT. This codes for CASSSRGQNTEAFF.

This clone has ten or more counts. The chain has TRBV2 and TRBJ2-3; maybe TRBD2 (7 bases). V dropped 6 bases and J dropped 5 bases, with 18 bases sitting between them. The CDR3 is 15 amino acids. From germline, CDR1 is SNHLY and CDR2 FYNNEI. CDR3 region: CASRRAGAPGDTQYF. As DNA, the CDR3 is TGTGCCAGCAGGCGGGCGGGGGCCCCGGGAGATACGCAGTATTTT.

The rearrangement joins TRBV4-1 to TRBJ1-5; 7 bases are a match to TRBD1. The length of the CDR3 is 14 residues. Germline V gene sequence: CDR1 MGHRA, CDR2 YSYEKL. J gave up 5 bases and V 1 base, and 2 bases lay outside the gene matches. This CDR3 is CASSQGQGDQPQHF. Here the CDR3 DNA reads TGCGCCAGCAGCCAAGGACAGGGCGATCAGCCCCAGCATTTT.

This clone was detected once. The genes are TRBV10-3 and TRBJ2-3, with 10 positions matching TRBD2. Germline loops: CDR1 ENHRY, CDR2 SYGVKD. V was clipped by 3 bases and J by 5 bases; unmatched bases: 8. This CDR3 is 16 amino acids long. In nucleotides, the CDR3 is TGTGCCATCAGTGAACGAGCGGGGGGGCGCTTAGATACGCAGTATTTT. Its protein product is CAISERAGGRLDTQYF.

This chain joins TRBV10-3 and TRBJ1-1, with D possibly TRBD1 on 5 matching bases. Germline CDR1 ENHRY, CDR2 SYGVKD. The CDR3 length is 14 residues. V gave up 5 bases and J gave up 3 bases, with 13 bases separating them. CDR3 sequence reads: CAISLGQGDTEAFF. The CDR3 DNA follows: TGTGCCATCAGTCTTGGGCAGGGTGACACTGAAGCTTTCTTT.

The chain joins TRBV5-4 to TRBJ2-1; D uncertain. Trimming left V 4 bases short and J 2 bases short, with 10 bases between. This CDR3 comprises 14 residues. Germline V gene lookup returns CDR1 SGHNT and CDR2 YYREEE (reference sequence). The CDR3 is CASSLTPTYNEQFF. As DNA, the CDR3 is TGTGCCAGCAGCCTAACGCCCACCTACAATGAGCAGTTCTTC.

J is TRBJ2-3 and V is TRBV19; 10 bases map to TRBD1. Germline CDR1 and CDR2: LNHDA and SQIVND (reference sequence). V lost 1 base to trimming and J lost 5 bases; unmatched junction nucleotides: 9. There are 17 residues in the CDR3. The CDR3 coding sequence is TGTGCCAGTAGTATAGGTCCCGGGACAGGGGCGGTAGATACGCAGTATTTT. Its protein is CASSIGPGTGAVDTQYF.

The genes are TRBV18 and TRBJ1-5, with 10 bases identical to TRBD1. CDR3 length: 14 residues. CDR1 and CDR2 (germline): KGHSH, LQKENI. Trimming removed 3 bases from V and 5 bases from J; junction bases left unmatched: 1. CDR3 DNA sequence: TGTGCCAGCTCACCGACAGGGGGCCATCAGCCCCAGCATTTT. It encodes CASSPTGGHQPQHF.